The 4 T cell receptor beta chains below were found in one sample sequenced in a study of blood T cells in healthy people across ages. Combining a sample-barcoded 5' primer with a J-beta primer mix, a second PCR ran for 7 to 11 cycles. TCRdb reprocessed the 5' RACE reads via MiXCR and lists one record per CDR3 protein. Among around 850,000 distinct CDR3 sequences, approximately 35% were seen once, and the ten largest hold 10% to 15%. Sequences were obtained from blood. The receptors originated from a man between 18 and 35 years old in good health.

V usage is TRBV20-1 and J usage is TRBJ2-4, with no clear D. The V gene lost 3 bases and the J gene lost 13 bases, with 16 bases spanning the gap. Germline CDR1 is DFQATT and CDR2 is SNEGSKA (reference sequence). The CDR3 has 12 amino acids. Here the CDR3 reads CSARVRSCQQYF. CDR3 nucleotide sequence: TGCAGTGCTAGGGTGCGGAGCTGTCAGCAGTACTTC.

Many counts were recorded for this clonotype. The V and J genes are TRBV29-1 and TRBJ2-7; TRBD1 agrees at 9 bases. CDR3 size: 15 residues. V lost 0 bases to trimming and J lost 0 bases; unmatched junction nucleotides: 3. CDR1 and CDR2 from the germline V gene are SQVTM and ANQGSEA. In nucleotides, the CDR3 is TGCAGCGTTGAAGAACAGGGGGCCCTCTCCTACGAGCAGTACTTC. Translating gives CSVEEQGALSYEQYF.

The V and J genes are TRBV6-5 and TRBJ1-2; 8 bases map to TRBD1. The ends lost 6 bases at V and 7 bases at J; junction bases unmatched: 10. Germline V gives CDR1 MNHEY, CDR2 SVGAGI. The CDR3 extends over 14 amino acids. In nucleotides, the CDR3 is TGTGCCAGCAGGGAACCAGGGGGCGCGGGTGGCTACACCTTC. Encoded protein: CASREPGGAGGYTF.

The chain carries TRBV28 and TRBJ1-2; 10 bases match TRBD1. This CDR3 region has 14 residues. Germline CDR1 MDHEN, CDR2 SYDVKM. The V segment lost 4 bases and the J segment 8 bases; nucleotides outside the gene matches: 7. For the CDR3, the DNA is TGTGCCAGCAGTTCCCCCCGGGACAGGGGAGGCTACACCTTC. This codes for CASSSPRDRGGYTF.